A single sample is the source of the 28 T cell receptor beta chains below, sequenced in a study of cytotoxic CD8 clonotypes in ibrutinib-treated CLL. Produced via immunoSEQ multiplex PCR; TCRdb's table is partial and in-frame only. In the table there are roughly 250,000 clones, under 80% of which are singletons. Here the sequenced sample was PBMCs, taken after 24 months of ibrutinib treatment. The receptors stem from a human donor with chronic lymphocytic leukemia.

The genes are TRBV27 and TRBJ2-1, with 7 positions matching TRBD1. The CDR3 length is 14 residues. Germline CDR1 and CDR2: MNHEY and SMNVEV (reference sequence). V trimming: 3 bases; J trimming: 9 bases; junction bases outside the gene matches: 8. The CDR3 nucleotides read TGTGCCAGCAGTTTCAGGACAGGTTCAGGTGAGCAGTTCTTC. Its translation is CASSFRTGSGEQFF.

This clone has a handful of counts. CDR3 DNA: TGTGCCAGCAGCTTGTCTTCTACTGACTACGAGCAGTACTTC. Translating gives CASSLSSTDYEQYF. The V call is TRBV5-4, the J call TRBJ2-7; no reliable D call. In germline, CDR1 is SGHNT, CDR2 YYREEE (reference sequence). Trimming stripped 1 base from V and 3 bases from J, with 11 bases between. This CDR3 is 14 amino acids long.

This chain joins TRBV4-3 and TRBJ2-7; 10 bases fit TRBD2. The ends lost 0 bases at V and 4 bases at J; junction bases unmatched: 6. Looked up from germline, CDR1 is LGHNA and CDR2 is YSLEER. The CDR3 extends over 16 amino acids. The DNA for the CDR3 is TGCGCCAGCAGCCAAGATCTAGCGGGAGCGACGTACGAGCAGTACTTC. Protein sequence: CASSQDLAGATYEQYF.

The chain links TRBV15 to TRBJ1-2, with no clear D. The CDR3 has 14 residues. Trimming stripped 0 bases from V and 4 bases from J, with 9 bases between. The germline CDR1 and CDR2 sequences are LNHNV and YYDKDF (reference sequence). The CDR3 region is CATSRDLDGYGYTF. DNA of the CDR3: TGTGCCACCAGCAGAGATTTGGACGGCTATGGCTACACCTTC.

This chain uses TRBV5-1 with TRBJ2-5; TRBD1 might be the D (6 bases). CDR1 SGHRS and CDR2 YFSETQ come from the germline V gene. The germline V and J ends were trimmed by 0 bases and 5 bases, with 8 bases remaining between them. CDR3 length: 13 amino acids. The CDR3 DNA follows: TGCGCCAGCAGCTTGGAGGGGGACGAGACCCAGTACTTC. Amino acid sequence: CASSLEGDETQYF.

The chain recombines TRBV7-9 with TRBJ1-2, with a tentative D call TRBD1 (5 bases). This CDR3 has 14 residues. CDR1 and CDR2 (germline): SEHNR, FQNEAQ (reference sequence). V dropped 5 bases and J dropped 4 bases, with 14 bases sitting between them. CDR3 region: CASSPSGAVYGYTF. CDR3 in DNA: TGTGCCAGCAGCCCTAGTGGGGCGGTCTATGGCTACACCTTC.

The chain recombines TRBV27 with TRBJ1-2; D is possibly TRBD1 (5 bases). The CDR3 is 13 residues long. Trimming took 4 bases from V and 2 from J, leaving 8 bases between them. Germline V gene lookup returns CDR1 MNHEY and CDR2 SMNVEV (reference sequence). The DNA of the CDR3 is TGTGCCAGCAGTTGGGACGGAAACTATGGCTACACCTTC. Translated, it gives CASSWDGNYGYTF.

This rearrangement joins TRBV9 to TRBJ1-1, with unresolved D. CDR1 and CDR2 from the germline V gene are SGDLS and YYNGEE. CDR3 length: 14 amino acids. V lost 0 bases and J 1 base, leaving 7 bases between the germline ends. This CDR3 is CASSVDGPNTEAFF. The CDR3 DNA is TGTGCCAGCAGCGTAGACGGGCCGAACACTGAAGCTTTCTTT.

The chain links TRBV2 to TRBJ1-1; 7 bases are shared with TRBD1. The V segment lost 9 bases and the J segment 1 base; nucleotides outside the gene matches: 11. The CDR3 covers 15 residues. Per the germline V gene, CDR1 is SNHLY and CDR2 is FYNNEI. CDR3 protein: CASTEETGRNTEAFF. In nucleotides, the CDR3 is TGTGCCAGTACTGAGGAGACAGGGAGGAACACTGAAGCTTTCTTT.

The chain carries TRBV5-1 and TRBJ2-5; 8 nucleotides line up with TRBD1. J lost 2 bases, V lost 4 bases, and 7 bases had no gene match. Germline V gene data show CDR1 as SGHRS and CDR2 as YFSETQ. The CDR3 is made up of 15 amino acids. The CDR3 sequence: CASSPGQGHQETQYF. The CDR3 coding sequence is TGCGCCAGCAGCCCCGGACAGGGACATCAAGAGACCCAGTACTTC.

This clone was seen once. This sequence joins TRBV7-2 and TRBJ1-2; perhaps TRBD1 as D (5 bases). V lost 4 bases and J lost 4, with 16 bases in between. Germline-derived CDR1 and CDR2 are SGHTA and FQGNSA. The CDR3 contains 15 residues. For the CDR3, the DNA is TGTGCCAGCAGCTCCCCGGGGGATTCGGGCTATGGCTACACCTTC. Translation: CASSSPGDSGYGYTF.

The genes are TRBV27 and TRBJ2-7; 8 nucleotides line up with TRBD1. Germline lookup yields CDR1 MNHEY and CDR2 SMNVEV (reference sequence). V lost 8 bases to trimming and J lost 4 bases; unmatched junction nucleotides: 10. The CDR3 is 14 amino acids. The CDR3 region has the DNA TGTGCCAGCGGATCCCGACAGGGGTCTTACGAGCAGTACTTC. It translates to CASGSRQGSYEQYF.

The CDR3, as DNA: TGTGCCAGCAGCTTAGCGACGGGGGCGATAAATGAGCAGTTCTTC. As protein: CASSLATGAINEQFF. V gene TRBV7-9 combines with J gene TRBJ2-1; D assignment may be TRBD1 or TRBD2 (6 bases each). The CDR3 runs 15 residues. The V end was cut by 0 bases, the J end by 7 bases, with 13 bases between. CDR1 is SEHNR, CDR2 FQNEAQ, per germline (reference sequence).

The rearrangement joins TRBV6-1 to TRBJ2-3, with D perhaps being TRBD1 or TRBD2 (5 bases each). In germline, CDR1 is MNHNS, CDR2 SASEGT. The CDR3 contains 14 residues. Trimming pared 6 bases from V and 4 bases from J, leaving 14 bases between. CDR3 region: CASSLGQGADTQYF. The CDR3, as DNA: TGTGCCAGCAGCCTCGGGCAGGGAGCAGATACGCAGTATTTT.

The J gene is TRBJ2-1, the V gene TRBV28; 12 bases are shared with TRBD2. V gave up 5 bases and J gave up 8 bases; unmatched junction bases: 4. The V gene's germline CDR1 is MDHEN and CDR2 SYDVKM. The CDR3 runs 14 residues. CDR3 nucleotide sequence: TGTGCCAGCAGTAGACTAGCGGGAGTACATGAGCAGTTCTTC. This sequence encodes CASSRLAGVHEQFF. The full variable domain, completed using reference TRBV28 and TRBJ2-1, is DVKVTQSSRYLVKRTGEKVFLECVQDMDHENMFWYRQDPGLGLRLIYFSYDVKMKEKGDIPEGYSVSREKKERFSLILESASTNQTSMYLCASSRLAGVHEQFFGPGTRLTVL.

This clone has just a few counts. The chain employs TRBV6-4 and TRBJ1-2; possibly TRBD1 for D (5 bases). CDR3 length equals 16 residues. Germline V gene lookup returns CDR1 MRHNA and CDR2 SNTAGT. V lost 10 bases and J 8 bases, leaving 29 bases between the germline ends. The CDR3 spells CANAESKGHPSGGYTF. The CDR3 coding sequence is TGTGCCAACGCGGAATCAAAAGGACACCCCTCGGGGGGCTACACCTTC.

In DNA form, the CDR3 reads TGTGCCAGCAGCCGTCTCGGGGGCGGGGTAGAGACCCAGTACTTC. Its translation is CASSRLGGGVETQYF. The rearrangement uses TRBV2 and TRBJ2-5, with D possibly being TRBD1 or TRBD2 (6 bases each). V lost 6 bases, J lost 4 bases, and 18 bases lay in between. This CDR3 spans 15 amino acids. Germline values: CDR1 SNHLY, CDR2 FYNNEI.

The rearrangement joins TRBV29-1 to TRBJ1-1; D not resolved. Trimming pared 2 bases from V and 1 base from J, leaving 11 bases between. The CDR3 extends over 14 amino acids. The germline V gene encodes CDR1 SQVTM and CDR2 ANQGSEA. In DNA form, the CDR3 reads TGCAGCGTTGAAATCGGACCGCCGAACACTGAAGCTTTCTTT. Residues: CSVEIGPPNTEAFF. The full variable domain, with the rest looked up from reference TRBV29-1 and TRBJ1-1, is SAVISQKPSRDICQRGTSLTIQCQVDSQVTMMFWYRQQPGQSLTLIATANQGSEATYESGFVIDKFPISRPNLTFSTLTVSNMSPEDSSIYLCSVEIGPPNTEAFFGQGTRLTVV.

The chain joins TRBV7-6 to TRBJ2-7; D might be TRBD2 (5 bases). V shed 2 bases and J shed 5 bases, with 19 bases lying between them. The CDR3 runs 16 residues. Germline assignment: CDR1 SGHVS and CDR2 FNYEAQ. The CDR3 loop is CASSLISGAGLNEQYF. CDR3 coding DNA: TGTGCCAGCAGCTTAATAAGCGGTGCGGGTTTGAACGAGCAGTACTTC. Variable domain in full (rest from reference TRBV7-6 and TRBJ2-7): GAGVSQSPRYKVTKRGQDVALRCDPISGHVSLYWYRQALGQGPEFLTYFNYEAQQDKSGLPNDRFSAERPEGSISTLTIQRTEQRDSAMYRCASSLISGAGLNEQYFGPGTRLTVT.

The V call is TRBV10-3, the J call TRBJ2-7; 14 bases map to TRBD2. The CDR3 runs to 17 residues. With 4 bases clipped from V and 4 bases from J, the junction kept 9 bases outside the gene matches. Looked up from germline, CDR1 is ENHRY and CDR2 is SYGVKD. CDR3 protein: CAISAGTSGSIGYEQYF. The CDR3 DNA follows: TGTGCCATCAGTGCCGGGACTAGCGGGAGTATTGGGTACGAGCAGTACTTC.

This clone turned up a few times. The rearrangement joins TRBV28 to TRBJ2-2; D remains ambiguous. The V gene lost 6 bases and the J gene lost 0 bases, with 11 bases spanning the gap. The CDR3 loop spans 15 amino acids. Germline values: CDR1 MDHEN, CDR2 SYDVKM. CDR3 sequence reads: CASRTGPSNTGELFF. CDR3 sequence (DNA): TGTGCCAGCAGGACTGGACCATCGAACACCGGGGAGCTGTTTTTT. Based on the CDR3 plus reference TRBV28 and TRBJ2-2, the full variable domain is DVKVTQSSRYLVKRTGEKVFLECVQDMDHENMFWYRQDPGLGLRLIYFSYDVKMKEKGDIPEGYSVSREKKERFSLILESASTNQTSMYLCASRTGPSNTGELFFGEGSRLTVL.

The V gene is TRBV28, the J gene TRBJ1-2; 8 positions agree with TRBD1. J gave up 4 bases and V 5 bases, and 12 bases lay outside the gene matches. Per the germline V gene, CDR1 is MDHEN and CDR2 is SYDVKM. CDR3 length: 16 residues. CDR3 amino acids: CASSLRTGLAGYGYTF. CDR3 sequence (DNA): TGTGCCAGCAGTCTCAGGACAGGGCTGGCTGGCTATGGCTACACCTTC.

Worth noting for this clone: The junction departs from germline at one end; a sequencing error may be responsible. V gene TRBV29-1 combines with J gene TRBJ2-5; TRBD2 matches at 9 bases. The germline CDR1 and CDR2 sequences are SQVTM and ANQGSEA. The CDR3 totals 12 residues. The CDR3 sequence: CSSPGLAGIEHF. DNA for the CDR3: TGCAGCTCCCCTGGTCTAGCGGGAATAGAGCACTTC.

The table lists this clone with a few counts. The V gene is TRBV5-6, the J gene TRBJ2-1; D not resolved. The germline V gene encodes CDR1 SGHDT and CDR2 YYEEEE. This CDR3 region has 15 residues. V dropped 7 bases and J dropped 6 bases, with 20 bases sitting between them. CDR3 in DNA: TGTGCCAGCGAAGAGGCGTCCCTATTCGGCAATGAGCAGTTCTTC. Protein product: CASEEASLFGNEQFF.

The chain recombines TRBV6-9 with TRBJ2-3; D call uncertain. This CDR3 has 15 amino acids. Germline V gene data show CDR1 as MNHGY and CDR2 as SVAAGI. V lost 6 bases and J 0 bases, leaving 13 bases between the germline ends. CDR3 sequence reads: CASSPVTPSTDTQYF. The CDR3 region has the DNA TGTGCCAGCAGCCCCGTTACTCCTAGCACAGATACGCAGTATTTT.

This clone was seen once. The CDR3 DNA follows: TGTGCCAGCAGCCATGGACTAGCTTATACGCAGTATTTT. This gives the protein CASSHGLAYTQYF. V is TRBV27 and J is TRBJ2-3; 8 bases line up with TRBD2. The germline CDR1 and CDR2 sequences are MNHEY and SMNVEV (reference sequence). The CDR3 has 13 residues. The V gene end was trimmed by 6 bases and the J gene end by 7 bases; junction bases not matched to a gene: 6.

As to this clone: Other nucleotide sequences from this sample produce the same CDR3. CDR3: CASSHGRNTEAFF. CDR3 DNA: TGTGCCAGCAGTCATGGACGGAACACTGAAGCTTTCTTT. The V call is TRBV28, the J call TRBJ1-1; no firm D call. Trimming left V 5 bases short and J 1 base short, with 8 bases between. This CDR3 spans 13 amino acids. Germline V lookup: CDR1 MDHEN, CDR2 SYDVKM.

The chain has TRBV5-1 and TRBJ2-7, with 12 bases matching TRBD2. The CDR3 spans 16 residues. Looked up from germline, CDR1 is SGHRS and CDR2 is YFSETQ. Trimming at V came to 4 bases and at J to 5 bases, leaving 10 bases not matched to a gene. The CDR3 region has the DNA TGCGCCAGCAGCCATATTCTAGCGGGAGGGCCCAACGAGCAGTACTTC. Its translation: CASSHILAGGPNEQYF.